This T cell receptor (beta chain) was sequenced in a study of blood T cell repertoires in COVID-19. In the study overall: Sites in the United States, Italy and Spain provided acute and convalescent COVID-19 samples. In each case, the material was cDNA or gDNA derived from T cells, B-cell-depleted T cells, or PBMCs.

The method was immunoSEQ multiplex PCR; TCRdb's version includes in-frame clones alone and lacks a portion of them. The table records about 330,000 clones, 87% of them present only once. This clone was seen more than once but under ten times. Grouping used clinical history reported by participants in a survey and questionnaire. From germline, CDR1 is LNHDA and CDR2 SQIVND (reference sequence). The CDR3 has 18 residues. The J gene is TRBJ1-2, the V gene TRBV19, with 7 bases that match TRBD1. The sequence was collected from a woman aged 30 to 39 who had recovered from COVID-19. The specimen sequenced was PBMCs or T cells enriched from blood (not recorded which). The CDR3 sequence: CASRRGPGGPTSDYGYTF. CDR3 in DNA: TGTGCTAGCAGGAGGGGGCCGGGAGGGCCGACTTCTGACTATGGCTACACCTTC.